These T cell receptor beta chains were read from a single sample in a study of beta chain features in type 1 diabetes. Profiled with immunoSEQ multiplex PCR; TCRdb holds only in-frame clones, not every one. Of a few hundred thousand clones listed, approximately 25% are singletons. Sequencing was performed on naive CD4+ T cells from blood. The source is a woman in her 30s with type 1 diabetes. CDR3s include the opening cysteine and the closing phenylalanine or tryptophan. D genes are given only for firm matches. Size is omitted from some rows. Given values are once, few, many or a class for expanded clones.

size,D,V,J,CDR3,DNA
few,NA,TRBV5-4,TRBJ2-7,CASSLPGTRLAYEQYF,TGTGCCAGCAGCCTGCCCGGGACTCGACTTGCCTACGAGCAGTACTTC
few,TRBD1,TRBV11-1,TRBJ2-7,CASSRSLSGQVEQYF,TGTGCCAGCAGCCGATCCCTTTCGGGACAGGTCGAGCAGTACTTC
NA,NA,TRBV5-1,TRBJ2-5,CASSLGPSAQYF,TGCGCCAGCAGCTTGGGCCCCTCGGCCCAGTACTTC
NA,TRBD1,TRBV5-6,TRBJ2-3,CASSPSQTGAGTDTQYF,TGTGCCAGCAGCCCATCGCAGACAGGGGCGGGCACAGATACGCAGTATTTT
few,TRBD1,TRBV19,TRBJ2-5,CASSFQDRAGTQYF,TGTGCCAGTAGTTTCCAGGACAGGGCGGGGACCCAGTACTTC
NA,TRBD1,TRBV14,TRBJ1-2,CASSQGQGYGYTF,TGTGCCAGCAGCCAAGGACAGGGCTATGGCTACACCTTC
NA,TRBD1,TRBV7-3,TRBJ1-2,CASSDQTGDHGYTF,TGTGCCAGCAGCGACCAAACAGGGGACCATGGCTACACCTTC
NA,NA,TRBV21-1,TRBJ2-5,CASSSTWTPAYQETQYF,TGTGCCAGCAGCAGCACCTGGACACCAGCCTACCAAGAGACCCAGTACTTC
NA,TRBD1,TRBV29-1,TRBJ2-4,CSASGQPGAKNIQYF,TGCAGCGCCTCGGGACAGCCTGGGGCCAAAAACATTCAGTACTTC
NA,NA,TRBV19,TRBJ2-5,CASSLIDRQETQYF,TGTGCCAGTAGTCTAATCGACAGGCAAGAGACCCAGTACTTC
few,NA,TRBV29-1,TRBJ2-1,CSVDDGGTAYNEQFF,TGCAGCGTTGACGACGGGGGAACGGCCTACAATGAGCAGTTCTTC
NA,TRBD2,TRBV5-1,TRBJ2-3,CASRKTSGRTDTQYF,TGCGCCAGCAGAAAGACTAGCGGCCGCACAGATACGCAGTATTTT
NA,TRBD2,TRBV5-1,TRBJ2-5,CASIKGGGLAPETQYF,TGCGCCAGCATAAAGGGTGGAGGACTAGCACCAGAGACCCAGTACTTC
NA,NA,TRBV7-9,TRBJ1-5,CASSFGRDVQPQHF,TGTGCCAGCAGCTTTGGGAGGGATGTCCAGCCCCAGCATTTT
NA,NA,TRBV19,TRBJ2-1,CASSTQGWGEQFF,TGTGCCAGTAGTACACAGGGATGGGGTGAGCAGTTCTTC
few,NA,TRBV28,TRBJ2-3,CASSSGSTDTQYF,TGTGCCAGCAGTTCCGGGAGCACAGATACGCAGTATTTT
NA,TRBD1,TRBV25-1,TRBJ1-2,CASRRGGGYTF,TGTGCGAGCAGGAGAGGGGGCGGCTACACCTTC
NA,NA,TRBV5-5,TRBJ2-7,CASSLLVYSEQYF,TGTGCCAGCAGCCTTTTGGTATACAGCGAGCAGTACTTC
NA,NA,TRBV6-1,TRBJ1-5,CASSSTGFQPQHF,TGTGCCAGCAGTTCTACAGGGTTCCAGCCCCAGCATTTT
NA,TRBD1,TRBV19,TRBJ2-4,CASDKGQGVHIQYF,TGTGCCAGCGACAAGGGACAGGGGGTACACATTCAGTACTTC
few,TRBD1,TRBV10-3,TRBJ2-5,CAISESRSTTGAQETQYF,TGTGCCATCAGTGAGTCGCGAAGTACGACAGGGGCTCAAGAGACCCAGTACTTC
NA,TRBD2,TRBV12-5,TRBJ2-5,CASGLDGLAGRETQYF,TGTGCTAGTGGTTTGGACGGACTAGCGGGTCGAGAGACCCAGTACTTC
NA,TRBD1,TRBV7-9,TRBJ2-7,CASSLAPGGTSYEQYF,TGTGCCAGCAGCTTAGCGCCAGGGGGCACGTCCTACGAGCAGTACTTC
NA,NA,TRBV27,TRBJ2-7,CASAKQADSYEQYF,TGTGCCAGCGCAAAACAGGCCGACTCCTACGAGCAGTACTTC
NA,NA,TRBV5-1,TRBJ1-1,CASSDSFEAFF,TGCGCCAGCAGCGACAGCTTTGAAGCTTTCTTT
NA,NA,TRBV7-9,TRBJ2-1,CASSALGSAGNEQFF,TGTGCCAGCAGCGCACTAGGCTCAGCGGGCAATGAGCAGTTCTTC
NA,TRBD2,TRBV7-9,TRBJ2-1,CASSLGGLAAEQFF,TGTGCCAGCAGCTTAGGGGGACTAGCGGCTGAGCAGTTCTTC
few,NA,TRBV29-1,TRBJ2-1,CSMYRDGEQFF,TGCAGCATGTACAGGGACGGTGAGCAGTTCTTC
NA,NA,TRBV4-2,TRBJ1-5,CASSEAGVGSNQPQHF,TGTGCCAGCAGCGAAGCGGGAGTGGGCAGCAATCAGCCCCAGCATTTT
NA,NA,TRBV4-1,TRBJ2-7,CASSQEHNGPGEQYF,TGCGCCAGCAGCCAAGAGCACAATGGTCCTGGCGAGCAGTACTTC
NA,TRBD2,TRBV9,TRBJ2-3,CASSAASGMTDTQYF,TGTGCCAGCAGCGCAGCTAGCGGGATGACAGATACGCAGTATTTT
once,TRBD1,TRBV5-1,TRBJ2-3,CASSPGQGGDTQYF,TGCGCCAGCAGCCCGGGACAGGGCGGAGATACGCAGTATTTT
few,TRBD2,TRBV29-1,TRBJ2-7,CSAGTSGTYEQYF,TGCAGCGCGGGGACTAGCGGAACCTACGAGCAGTACTTC
NA,NA,TRBV6-6,TRBJ2-5,CASSPGRVRQEETQYF,TGTGCCAGCAGTCCTGGTAGAGTCAGACAGGAAGAGACCCAGTACTTC
NA,NA,TRBV7-2,TRBJ2-1,CASSPRVGEQFF,TGTGCCAGCAGCCCACGGGTGGGTGAGCAGTTCTTC
NA,TRBD2,TRBV19,TRBJ2-3,CASRPGTSGRARADTQYF,TGTGCCAGTAGACCCGGGACTAGCGGGAGGGCCAGGGCAGATACGCAGTATTTT
few,NA,TRBV9,TRBJ2-3,CASSATGEDTQYF,TGTGCCAGCAGCGCTACGGGAGAGGATACGCAGTATTTT
few,TRBD1,TRBV2,TRBJ1-4,CASSDDRGGREKLFF,TGTGCCAGCAGCGACGACAGGGGAGGGCGTGAAAAACTGTTTTTT
NA,NA,TRBV29-1,TRBJ1-2,CSAADRLNYGYTF,TGCAGCGCCGCCGACAGGCTTAACTATGGCTACACCTTC
few,NA,TRBV7-3,TRBJ2-3,CASSPRWRGLGDTQYF,TGTGCCAGCAGCCCCCGATGGAGGGGGCTGGGAGATACGCAGTATTTT
few,TRBD1,TRBV5-1,TRBJ2-1,CASSLDRGNEQFF,TGCGCCAGCAGCTTGGACAGGGGGAATGAGCAGTTCTTC
NA,NA,TRBV5-6,TRBJ1-2,CASSLRRAHGYTF,TGTGCCAGCAGCTTGCGGAGAGCCCATGGCTACACCTTC
NA,TRBD1,TRBV5-1,TRBJ1-2,CASSSGTALNYGYTF,TGCGCCAGCAGTTCCGGGACAGCCTTGAACTATGGCTACACCTTC